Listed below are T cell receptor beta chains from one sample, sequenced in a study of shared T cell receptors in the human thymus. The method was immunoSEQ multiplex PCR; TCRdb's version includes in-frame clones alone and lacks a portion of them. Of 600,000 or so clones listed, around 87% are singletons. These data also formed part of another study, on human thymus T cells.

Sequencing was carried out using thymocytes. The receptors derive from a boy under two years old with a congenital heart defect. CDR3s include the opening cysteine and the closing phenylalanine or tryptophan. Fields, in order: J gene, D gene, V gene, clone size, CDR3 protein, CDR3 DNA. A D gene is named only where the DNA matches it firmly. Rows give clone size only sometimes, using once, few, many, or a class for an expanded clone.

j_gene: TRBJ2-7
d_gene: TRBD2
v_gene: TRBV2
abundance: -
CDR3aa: CASLGLALYEQYF
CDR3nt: TGTGCCAGCCTGGGACTAGCGCTATACGAGCAGTACTTC

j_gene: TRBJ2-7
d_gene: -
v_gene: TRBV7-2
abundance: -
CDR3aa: CASSQMDRPTYYEQYF
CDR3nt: TGTGCCAGCAGCCAAATGGACAGACCGACTTACTACGAGCAGTACTTC

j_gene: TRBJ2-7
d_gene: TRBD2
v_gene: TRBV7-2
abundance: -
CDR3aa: CASSLRETSYEQYF
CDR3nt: TGTGCCAGCAGCTTGCGGGAGACGTCCTACGAGCAGTACTTC

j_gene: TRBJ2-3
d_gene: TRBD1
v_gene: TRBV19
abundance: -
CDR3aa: CASSTQRQGADTQYF
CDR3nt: TGTGCCAGTAGTACCCAGAGACAGGGCGCAGATACGCAGTATTTT

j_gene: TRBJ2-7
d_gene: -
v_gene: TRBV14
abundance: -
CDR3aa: CASSQATGAYEQYF
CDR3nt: TGTGCCAGCAGCCAAGCGACTGGAGCCTACGAGCAGTACTTC

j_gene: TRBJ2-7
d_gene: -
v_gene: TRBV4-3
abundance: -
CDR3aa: CASSPLNVGANLYEQYF
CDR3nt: TGCGCCAGCAGCCCACTGAATGTGGGGGCGAACCTCTACGAGCAGTACTTC

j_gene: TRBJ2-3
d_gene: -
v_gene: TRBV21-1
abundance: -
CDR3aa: CASSKGPREGRYTQYF
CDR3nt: TGTGCCAGCAGCAAAGGACCACGGGAGGGCCGATATACGCAGTATTTT

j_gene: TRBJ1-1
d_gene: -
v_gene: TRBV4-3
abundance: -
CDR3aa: CASSQDQGTPSEAFF
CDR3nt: TGCGCCAGCAGCCAAGATCAGGGTACCCCCTCCGAAGCTTTCTTT

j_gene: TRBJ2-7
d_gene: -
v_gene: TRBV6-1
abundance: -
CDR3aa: CASELELGEQYF
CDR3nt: TGTGCCAGCGAACTAGAGTTGGGCGAGCAGTACTTC

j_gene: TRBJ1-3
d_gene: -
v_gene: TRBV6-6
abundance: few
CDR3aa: CASMGRDAGNTIYF
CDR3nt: TGTGCCAGCATGGGCAGGGATGCTGGAAACACCATATATTTT

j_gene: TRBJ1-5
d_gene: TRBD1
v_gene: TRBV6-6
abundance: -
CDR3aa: CASSYSQGAEQPQHF
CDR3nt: TGTGCCAGCAGTTACTCGCAGGGGGCCGAACAGCCCCAGCATTTT

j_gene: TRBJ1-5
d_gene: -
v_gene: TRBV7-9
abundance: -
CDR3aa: CASSLAQDKGDNQPQHF
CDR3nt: TGTGCCAGCAGCTTAGCGCAGGACAAAGGGGACAATCAGCCCCAGCATTTT

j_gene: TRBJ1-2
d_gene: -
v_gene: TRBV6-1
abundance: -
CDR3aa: CASSERWERLYGYTF
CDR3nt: TGTGCCAGCAGTGAAAGGTGGGAGAGATTGTATGGCTACACCTTC

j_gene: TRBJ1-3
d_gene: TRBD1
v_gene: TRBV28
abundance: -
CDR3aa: CASSLSSTTGTRGNTIYF
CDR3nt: TGTGCCAGCAGTCTCAGCTCCACGACAGGGACGAGAGGAAACACCATATATTTT

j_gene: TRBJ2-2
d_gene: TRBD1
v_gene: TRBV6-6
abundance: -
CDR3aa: CASSPDRGNTGELFF
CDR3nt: TGTGCCAGCAGCCCGGACAGGGGGAACACCGGGGAGCTGTTTTTT